These T cell receptor beta chains were read from a single sample in a study of OX40 agonist ivuxolimab in advanced cancers. Produced via immunoSEQ multiplex PCR; TCRdb's table is partial and in-frame only. This sample has 53,000 or so clones, with 84% found just once. The starting material was CD4+ or CD8+ T cells sorted from blood, obtained in a trial of the OX40 agonist ivuxolimab. Receptor source: an adult with an advanced solid tumor such as melanoma, head and neck, liver or kidney cancer. Both conserved end residues are part of each CDR3. Each record gives: clone size, D gene, V gene, J gene, CDR3 protein, CDR3 DNA. A D gene is named only where the DNA matches it firmly. The size field is filled for only some rows; it gives once, few, many or a size class.

-,-,TRBV28,TRBJ1-1,CASSFVSPLRADTEAFF,TGTGCCAGCAGTTTTGTTTCACCCCTCAGAGCGGACACTGAAGCTTTCTTT
-,-,TRBV11-3,TRBJ2-2,CASSSRDLNTGELFF,TGTGCCAGCAGCTCCCGGGATTTGAACACCGGGGAGCTGTTTTTT
-,-,TRBV7-2,TRBJ1-2,CASSLGTWQGKGGYTF,TGTGCCAGCAGCTTAGGAACTTGGCAGGGGAAAGGAGGCTACACCTTC
-,TRBD1,TRBV10-1,TRBJ2-6,CASGDRVAGANVLTF,TGCGCCAGCGGGGACAGGGTCGCTGGGGCCAACGTCCTGACTTTC
-,-,TRBV19,TRBJ1-5,CASRGEHGPQHF,TGTGCCAGTAGGGGAGAGCATGGGCCCCAGCATTTT
-,-,TRBV6-1,TRBJ1-5,CASSAQGTLRGQPQHF,TGTGCCAGCAGTGCTCAGGGGACTCTACGGGGGCAGCCCCAGCATTTT
-,TRBD1,TRBV4-1,TRBJ1-2,CASSSRQGIATNYGYTF,TGCGCCAGCAGCTCCCGACAGGGCATAGCAACTAACTATGGCTACACCTTC
-,-,TRBV7-3,TRBJ2-3,CASSIPSRTDTQYF,TGTGCCAGCAGCATACCTAGCAGAACAGATACGCAGTATTTT
-,-,TRBV6-1,TRBJ2-2,CASRPSGTGELFF,TGTGCCAGCCGACCGTCGGGCACCGGGGAGCTGTTTTTT
-,-,TRBV7-3,TRBJ2-7,CASSTNGGAAYEQYF,TGTGCCAGCAGCACAAACGGGGGAGCAGCCTACGAGCAGTACTTC
-,-,TRBV19,TRBJ2-5,CATHEGRRQQETQYF,TGTGCCACCCATGAGGGGAGAAGACAACAAGAGACCCAGTACTTC
-,-,TRBV6-4,TRBJ2-1,CASSEDGIINEQFF,TGTGCCAGCAGTGAAGACGGGATCATCAATGAGCAGTTCTTC
-,-,TRBV28,TRBJ2-4,CASSRGHGYLYF,TGTGCCAGCAGCCGGGGACACGGATATCTTTACTTC
-,TRBD2,TRBV11-2,TRBJ2-1,CASSYGTRPNNEQFF,TGTGCCAGCAGCTATGGGACTAGGCCTAACAATGAGCAGTTCTTC
once,-,TRBV5-1,TRBJ1-2,CASSTRVDYGYTF,TGCGCCAGCAGTACCCGGGTGGACTATGGCTACACCTTC
-,-,TRBV6-1,TRBJ2-1,CASSGGDGRGSSYNEQFF,TGTGCCAGCAGTGGAGGAGACGGAAGGGGAAGCTCCTACAATGAGCAGTTCTTC
once,-,TRBV5-5,TRBJ2-6,CASNLWSGANVLTF,TGTGCCAGCAACCTATGGTCTGGGGCCAACGTCCTGACTTTC
-,-,TRBV9,TRBJ1-1,CASSARVNTEAFF,TGTGCCAGCAGCGCCAGGGTGAACACTGAAGCTTTCTTT
-,TRBD1,TRBV28,TRBJ2-1,CASSLRRGHYYNEQFF,TGTGCCAGCAGTTTACGCAGGGGGCACTACTACAATGAGCAGTTCTTC
few,TRBD2,TRBV19,TRBJ2-6,CASSIERLAGSSGANVLTF,TGTGCCAGTAGTATTGAAAGGCTAGCGGGCAGCTCTGGGGCCAACGTCCTGACTTTC
-,-,TRBV6-5,TRBJ1-3,CASSPGGGKGNTIYF,TGTGCCAGCAGTCCCGGGGGGGGCAAGGGAAACACCATATATTTT
once,TRBD2,TRBV7-3,TRBJ2-1,CASSHTSGNYNEQFF,TGTGCCAGCAGCCATACTAGCGGCAACTACAATGAGCAGTTCTTC
-,-,TRBV21-1,TRBJ2-2,CANDEAGVYHDGELFF,TGTGCCAACGATGAAGCGGGAGTTTATCATGACGGGGAGCTGTTTTTT
-,-,TRBV27,TRBJ1-2,CASSSSLSTGPNGYTF,TGTGCCAGCAGTTCCTCACTCTCGACAGGCCCCAATGGCTACACCTTC
-,TRBD1,TRBV19,TRBJ2-2,CASSSGQGPNTGELFF,TGTGCCAGCAGTTCGGGACAGGGGCCTAACACCGGGGAGCTGTTTTTT
-,TRBD2,TRBV29-1,TRBJ2-3,CSVVRRENTDTQYF,TGCAGCGTTGTCAGGCGGGAGAACACAGATACGCAGTATTTT
-,-,TRBV19,TRBJ2-7,CASSTFHGAPYEQYF,TGTGCCAGTAGTACCTTCCATGGGGCCCCCTACGAGCAGTACTTC
-,TRBD2,TRBV5-6,TRBJ2-5,CASSLSASGYQETQYF,TGTGCCAGCAGCTTGAGTGCTAGCGGGTACCAAGAGACCCAGTACTTC
-,-,TRBV10-1,TRBJ1-1,CASSRTDENTEAFF,TGCGCCAGCTCGAGGACAGATGAGAACACTGAAGCTTTCTTT
-,TRBD2,TRBV30,TRBJ2-4,CAWSGAGENIQYF,TGTGCCTGGAGTGGGGCGGGAGAAAACATTCAGTACTTC
-,-,TRBV21-1,TRBJ2-7,CASSKNDSGGTYEQYF,TGTGCCAGCAGCAAAAACGATAGCGGGGGGACCTACGAGCAGTACTTC
few,-,TRBV7-9,TRBJ2-1,CASSLVQTRGQFF,TGTGCCAGCAGCTTAGTCCAGACCCGAGGGCAGTTCTTC
medium-sized,-,TRBV19,TRBJ1-5,CASSISPDSNQPQHF,TGTGCCAGTAGTATTAGCCCCGATAGCAATCAGCCCCAGCATTTT
-,TRBD2,TRBV6-5,TRBJ2-5,CASSFGSGRYF,TGTGCCAGCAGTTTTGGTAGCGGGAGGTACTTC
-,TRBD2,TRBV5-1,TRBJ2-7,CASSIGLAGVYEQYF,TGCGCCAGCAGCATCGGACTAGCGGGAGTTTACGAGCAGTACTTC
-,-,TRBV12-1,TRBJ2-1,CASSPFETGGPSYNEQFF,TGTGCCAGCAGCCCCTTTGAGACGGGAGGACCCTCCTACAATGAGCAGTTCTTC
-,TRBD2,TRBV5-1,TRBJ2-5,CASSYSGREETQYF,TGCGCCAGCAGCTACAGCGGGAGGGAAGAGACCCAGTACTTC
-,TRBD1,TRBV10-3,TRBJ1-1,CAISETGVAFF,TGTGCCATCAGTGAGACAGGGGTCGCTTTCTTT
-,TRBD1,TRBV10-1,TRBJ2-1,CANADRGPSGDPYNEQFF,TGCGCCAACGCGGACAGGGGGCCTAGCGGGGACCCTTACAATGAGCAGTTCTTC
-,TRBD2,TRBV9,TRBJ2-2,CASSPRTSGAGELFF,TGTGCCAGCAGCCCAAGGACTAGTGGGGCCGGGGAGCTGTTTTTT
medium-sized,-,TRBV5-4,TRBJ2-1,CASSSGVSYNEQFF,TGTGCCAGCAGCTCAGGAGTCTCCTACAATGAGCAGTTCTTC
-,-,TRBV11-2,TRBJ1-2,CASSAYREVDGYTF,TGTGCCAGCAGCGCCTACAGGGAAGTCGATGGCTACACCTTC
-,-,TRBV27,TRBJ1-5,CASSLGGPGYSNQPQHF,TGTGCCAGCAGTTTAGGGGGGCCGGGCTATAGCAATCAGCCCCAGCATTTT
few,-,TRBV11-2,TRBJ2-1,CASSGLRREGNEQFF,TGTGCCAGCAGCGGACTGCGGCGGGAAGGGAATGAGCAGTTCTTC
-,-,TRBV30,TRBJ1-1,CAAHGGNTEAFF,TGTGCTGCGCATGGGGGTAACACTGAAGCTTTCTTT
-,-,TRBV6-5,TRBJ2-2,CASGRSTGELFF,TGTGCCAGCGGGCGATCCACCGGGGAGCTGTTTTTT
-,TRBD1,TRBV7-2,TRBJ2-7,CASSLDRVTYEQYF,TGTGCCAGCAGCTTGGACAGGGTGACTTACGAGCAGTACTTC
-,-,TRBV11-2,TRBJ2-5,CASSLDPGIQETQYF,TGTGCCAGCAGCTTAGATCCGGGAATCCAAGAGACCCAGTACTTC